This T cell receptor beta chain was captured in a study of identifying expanded T cells in peripheral blood. Whole-study findings and limits: Across healthy donors, higher total template counts meant significantly greater approximately two-week count variance. About 1.2 clones differed between technical replicates, versus about 15 and 19 over time.

Assay: immunoSEQ multiplex PCR; the TCRdb copy retains only in-frame clones and omits some. This sample carries nearly 60,000 clones, approximately 89% of them seen once, and the ten largest clones take 3.5% to 4.5%. J lost 8 bases, V lost 5 bases, and 5 bases had no gene match. This CDR3 is 15 amino acids long. Germline CDR1 SGHVS, CDR2 FQNEAQ. To note about this clone: Its target is not known.

The genes are TRBV7-8 and TRBJ2-1, with TRBD2 matching 14 bases. Sequencing was carried out using blood. The sequence derives from a person aged 18 to 70 in good health. The CDR3 region has the DNA TGTGCCAGCAGCCGCGGGACTAGCGGGAGATATGAGCAGTTCTTC. Translating gives CASSRGTSGRYEQFF.